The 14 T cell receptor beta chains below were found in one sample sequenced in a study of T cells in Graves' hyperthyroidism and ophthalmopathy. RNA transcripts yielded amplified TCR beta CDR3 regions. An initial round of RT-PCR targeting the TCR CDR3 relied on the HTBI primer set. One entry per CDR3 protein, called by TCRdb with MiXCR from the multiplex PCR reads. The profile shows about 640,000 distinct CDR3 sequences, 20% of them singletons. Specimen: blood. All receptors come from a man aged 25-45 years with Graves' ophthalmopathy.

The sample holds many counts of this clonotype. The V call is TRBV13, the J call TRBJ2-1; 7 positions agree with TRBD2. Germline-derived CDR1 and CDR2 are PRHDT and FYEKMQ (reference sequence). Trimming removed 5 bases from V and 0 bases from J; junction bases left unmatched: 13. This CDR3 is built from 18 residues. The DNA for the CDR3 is TGTGCCAGCAGCCCACGATCACCGACTAGCCTCTCCTACAATGAGCAGTTCTTC. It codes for CASSPRSPTSLSYNEQFF.

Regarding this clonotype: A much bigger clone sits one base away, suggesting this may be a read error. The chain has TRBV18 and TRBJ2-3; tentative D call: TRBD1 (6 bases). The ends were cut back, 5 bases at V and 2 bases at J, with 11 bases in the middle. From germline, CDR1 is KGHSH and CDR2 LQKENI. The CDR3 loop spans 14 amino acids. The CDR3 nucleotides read TGTGCCAGCTCAACAGGGCCGACCACAGATACGCAGTATTTT. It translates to CASSTGPTTDTQYF.

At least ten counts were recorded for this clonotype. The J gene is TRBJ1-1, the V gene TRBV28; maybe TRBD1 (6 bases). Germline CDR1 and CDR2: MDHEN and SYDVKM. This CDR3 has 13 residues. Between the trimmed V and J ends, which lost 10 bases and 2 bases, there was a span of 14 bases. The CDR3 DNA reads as TGTGCCACCGAGTCAGGGGTCAACACTGAAGCTTTCTTT. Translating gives CATESGVNTEAFF. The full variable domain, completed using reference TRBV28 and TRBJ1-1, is DVKVTQSSRYLVKRTGEKVFLECVQDMDHENMFWYRQDPGLGLRLIYFSYDVKMKEKGDIPEGYSVSREKKERFSLILESASTNQTSMYLCATESGVNTEAFFGQGTRLTVV.

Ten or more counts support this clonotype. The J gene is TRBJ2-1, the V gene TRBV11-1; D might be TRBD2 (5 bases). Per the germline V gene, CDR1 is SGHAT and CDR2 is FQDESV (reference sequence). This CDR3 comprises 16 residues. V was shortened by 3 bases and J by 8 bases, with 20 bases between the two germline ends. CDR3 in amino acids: CASSFKGGFSGDEQFF. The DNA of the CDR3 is TGTGCCAGCAGCTTCAAAGGCGGCTTCTCCGGGGATGAGCAGTTCTTC.

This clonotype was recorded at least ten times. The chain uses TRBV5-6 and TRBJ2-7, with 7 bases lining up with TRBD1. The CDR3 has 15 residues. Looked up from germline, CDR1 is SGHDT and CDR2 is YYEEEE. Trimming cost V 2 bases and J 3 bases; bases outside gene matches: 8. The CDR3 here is CASSFAPGQHYEQYF. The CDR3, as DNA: TGTGCCAGCAGCTTCGCGCCGGGACAGCACTACGAGCAGTACTTC. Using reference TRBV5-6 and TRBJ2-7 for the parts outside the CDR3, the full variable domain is DAGVTQSPTHLIKTRGQQVTLRCSPKSGHDTVSWYQQALGQGPQFIFQYYEEEERQRGNFPDRFSGHQFPNYSSELNVNALLLGDSALYLCASSFAPGQHYEQYFGPGTRLTVT.

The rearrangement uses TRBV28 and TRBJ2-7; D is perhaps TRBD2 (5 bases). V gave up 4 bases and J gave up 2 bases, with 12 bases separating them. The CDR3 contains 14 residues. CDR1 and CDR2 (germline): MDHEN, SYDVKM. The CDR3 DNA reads TGTGCCAGCAGTTCCGCGGACGGGACCTACGAGCAGTACTTC. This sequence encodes CASSSADGTYEQYF.

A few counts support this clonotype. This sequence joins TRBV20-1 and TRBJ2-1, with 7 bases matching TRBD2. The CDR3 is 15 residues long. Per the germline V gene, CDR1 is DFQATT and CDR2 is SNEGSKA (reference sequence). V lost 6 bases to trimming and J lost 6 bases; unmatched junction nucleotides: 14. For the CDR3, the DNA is TGCAGTGCCACAAGTGGGGACTACCCACCCAATGAGCAGTTCTTC. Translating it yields CSATSGDYPPNEQFF.

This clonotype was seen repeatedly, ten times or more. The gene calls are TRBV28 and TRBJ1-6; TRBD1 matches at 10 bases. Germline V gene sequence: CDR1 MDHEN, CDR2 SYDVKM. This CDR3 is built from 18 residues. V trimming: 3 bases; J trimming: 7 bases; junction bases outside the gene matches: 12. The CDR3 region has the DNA TGTGCCAGCAGTTTCTTCGGGACAGGGGAAGGATGGAATTCACCCCTCCACTTT. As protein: CASSFFGTGEGWNSPLHF.

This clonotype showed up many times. CDR3 nucleotides: TGTGCCAGCAGCCAAGACTACACTGAAGCTTTCTTT. Translated, it gives CASSQDYTEAFF. The gene calls are TRBV14 and TRBJ1-1; D is unclear. Trimming took off 0 bases at V and 3 bases at J, with 2 bases between the two ends. Germline CDR1 reads SGHDN; CDR2 reads FVKESK. This CDR3 has 12 residues.

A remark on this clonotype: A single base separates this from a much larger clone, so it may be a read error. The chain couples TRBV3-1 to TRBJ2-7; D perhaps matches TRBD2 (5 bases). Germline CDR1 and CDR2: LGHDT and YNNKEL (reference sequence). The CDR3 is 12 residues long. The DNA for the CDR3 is TGTGGCAGCAGCCGAGGGAAGAACGAGCAGTACTTC. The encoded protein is CGSSRGKNEQYF.

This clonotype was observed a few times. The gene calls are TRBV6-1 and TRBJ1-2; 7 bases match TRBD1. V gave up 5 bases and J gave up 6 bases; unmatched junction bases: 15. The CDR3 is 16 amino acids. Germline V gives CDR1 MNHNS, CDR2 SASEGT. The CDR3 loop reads CASSTTEGQSKNGYTF. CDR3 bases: TGTGCCAGCAGTACTACGGAGGGACAGAGCAAAAATGGCTACACCTTC.

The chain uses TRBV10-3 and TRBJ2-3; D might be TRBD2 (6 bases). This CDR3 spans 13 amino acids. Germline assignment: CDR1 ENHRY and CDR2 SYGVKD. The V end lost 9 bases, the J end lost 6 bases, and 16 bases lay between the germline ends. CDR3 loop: CAMGLSGMDTQYF. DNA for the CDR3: TGTGCCATGGGACTGTCGGGGATGGATACGCAGTATTTT.

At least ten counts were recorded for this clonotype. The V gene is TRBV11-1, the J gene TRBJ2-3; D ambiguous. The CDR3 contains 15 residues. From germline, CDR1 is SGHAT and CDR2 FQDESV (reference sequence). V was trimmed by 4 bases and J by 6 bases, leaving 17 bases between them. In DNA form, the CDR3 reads TGTGCCAGCAGCTCTAGGGCCCTCTCAAGGGATACGCAGTATTTT. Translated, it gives CASSSRALSRDTQYF.

Written as DNA, the CDR3 is TGTGCCAGCAGTGAGGGGCTAGCGGTGTACCAAGAGACCCAGTACTTC. Translated, it gives CASSEGLAVYQETQYF. V is TRBV25-1 and J is TRBJ2-5; 7 bases align to TRBD2. Germline V CDR1 and CDR2: MGHDK, SYGVNS. V trimming: 3 bases; J trimming: 0 bases; junction bases outside the gene matches: 7. The CDR3 has 16 amino acids.